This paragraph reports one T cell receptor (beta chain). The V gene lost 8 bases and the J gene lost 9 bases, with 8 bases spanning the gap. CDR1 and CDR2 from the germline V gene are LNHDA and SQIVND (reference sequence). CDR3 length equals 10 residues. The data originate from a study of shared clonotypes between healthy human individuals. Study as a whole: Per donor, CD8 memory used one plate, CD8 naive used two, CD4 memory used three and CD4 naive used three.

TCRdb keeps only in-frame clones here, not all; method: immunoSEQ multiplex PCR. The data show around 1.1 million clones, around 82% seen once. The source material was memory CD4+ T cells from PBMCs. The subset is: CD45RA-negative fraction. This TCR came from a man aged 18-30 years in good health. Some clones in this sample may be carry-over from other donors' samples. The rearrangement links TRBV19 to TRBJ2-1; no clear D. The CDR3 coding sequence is TGTGCCAGTGGTCACGTTGAGCAGTTCTTC. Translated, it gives CASGHVEQFF.